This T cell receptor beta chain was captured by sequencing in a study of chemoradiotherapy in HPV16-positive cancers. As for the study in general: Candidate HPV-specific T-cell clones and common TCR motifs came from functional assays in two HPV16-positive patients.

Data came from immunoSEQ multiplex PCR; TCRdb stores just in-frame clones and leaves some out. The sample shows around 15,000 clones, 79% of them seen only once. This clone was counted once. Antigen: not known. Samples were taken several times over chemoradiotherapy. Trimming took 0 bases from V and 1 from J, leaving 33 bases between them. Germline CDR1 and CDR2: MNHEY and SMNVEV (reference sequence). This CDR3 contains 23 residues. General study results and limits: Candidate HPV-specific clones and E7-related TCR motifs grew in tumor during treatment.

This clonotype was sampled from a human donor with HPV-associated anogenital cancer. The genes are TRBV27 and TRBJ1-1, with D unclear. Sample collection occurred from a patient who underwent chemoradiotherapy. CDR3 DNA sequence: TGTGCCAGCAGTTTATCGAGACCCCAACCCGGGAGGCTCCCGACGACCTCGAACACTGAAGCTTTCTTT. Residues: CASSLSRPQPGRLPTTSNTEAFF.